This T cell receptor beta chain was sequenced for a study of T cell responses to AZD1222 COVID-19 vaccine. The germline V gene has CDR1 MNHEY and CDR2 SVGEGT. There are 15 residues in the CDR3. Trimming took off 8 bases at V and 1 base at J, with 18 bases between the two ends. This clone was observed once. What it binds is not known. TCRdb's table, derived via immunoSEQ multiplex PCR, lists solely in-frame clones and lacks some. The sample comprises 140,000 to 150,000 clones, about 93% of which are singletons, and roughly 4% rests with the top ten. Study findings and constraints: Unmutated variant regions are reportedly targeted by nearly half of spike-specific TCRs. Females made up more of the donors, who were largely white British, and clonal diversity may have come out too low.

The chain combines TRBV6-2 or TRBV6-3 with TRBJ2-7; D gene unclear. This specimen was peripheral blood, taken 28 days after the second AZD1222 dose. This clonotype originated in an adult who received the AZD1222 COVID-19 vaccine. As DNA, the CDR3 is TGTGCCAGCCGCCAGGACCGGGTCTTATCCTACGAGCAGTACTTC. Its protein product is CASRQDRVLSYEQYF.